This paragraph reports one T cell receptor (beta chain). These data come from a study of a mutant IDH1 vaccine in newly diagnosed glioma. TCRdb keeps only in-frame clones here, not all; method: immunoSEQ multiplex PCR. This sample has about 25,000 clones, with 93% found just once. Between the trimmed V and J ends, which lost 5 bases and 5 bases, there was a span of 16 bases. The CDR3 length is 14 residues. Germline CDR1 SGHDT, CDR2 YYEEEE. Regarding time point: baseline, week 1 (first vaccination visit). The treatment denotes: pre-vaccination baseline after standard-of-care therapy. The V and J genes are TRBV5-6 and TRBJ2-5; a weak D match, TRBD2 (6 bases). The sequence derives from a middle-aged man with glioma. The input for sequencing was PBMCs, taken from a glioma patient treated with radiotherapy, temozolomide or both. CDR3 nucleotide sequence: TGTGCCAGCAGTTCCCTGCGGGGTGGGGAGACCCAGTACTTC. This gives the protein CASSSLRGGETQYF. Complete variable domain (other parts from reference TRBV5-6 and TRBJ2-5): DAGVTQSPTHLIKTRGQQVTLRCSPKSGHDTVSWYQQALGQGPQFIFQYYEEEERQRGNFPDRFSGHQFPNYSSELNVNALLLGDSALYLCASSSLRGGETQYFGPGTRLLVL.